This T cell receptor beta chain was captured in a study of shared clonotypes between healthy human individuals. As to this clone: The antigen is not known.

Study-level points and caveats: Generally, naive subsets came out with larger estimated richness than memory subsets. Only blood underwent sampling, and tissue repertoires likely differ.

Method: immunoSEQ multiplex PCR; TCRdb's copy keeps in-frame clones and lacks some. Here the sample spans under 2.5 million clones, 80% to 95% being singletons. The length of the CDR3 is 15 residues. From germline, CDR1 is SGHDN and CDR2 FVKESK. Trimming shortened V by 4 bases and J by 9 bases, and 21 bases separated the two germline ends. Sequencing was carried out using naive CD4+ T cells from PBMCs. As for subset: CD45RA+ positively selected. The chain combines TRBV14 with TRBJ2-5; D gene ambiguous. The source of this sequence is a man younger than 35 in good health. Some clones in this sample may be carry-over from other donors' samples. The CDR3 spells CASSLNQALERAQYF. The DNA of the CDR3 is TGTGCCAGCAGCCTCAACCAGGCCCTGGAAAGGGCCCAGTACTTC.